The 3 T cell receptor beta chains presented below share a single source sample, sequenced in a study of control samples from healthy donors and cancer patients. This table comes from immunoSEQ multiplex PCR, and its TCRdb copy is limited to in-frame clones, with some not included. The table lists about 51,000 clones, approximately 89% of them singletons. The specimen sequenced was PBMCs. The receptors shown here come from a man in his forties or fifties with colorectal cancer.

The CDR3 loop reads CASSTSSLYGYTF. CDR3 nucleotides: TGTGCCAGCAGTACTTCTTCCCTCTATGGCTACACCTTC. The chain employs TRBV27 and TRBJ1-2; D unresolved. V was cut by 5 bases and J by 4 bases, with 11 bases left in between. The CDR3 spans 13 residues. CDR1 and CDR2 from the germline V gene are MNHEY and SMNVEV (reference sequence).

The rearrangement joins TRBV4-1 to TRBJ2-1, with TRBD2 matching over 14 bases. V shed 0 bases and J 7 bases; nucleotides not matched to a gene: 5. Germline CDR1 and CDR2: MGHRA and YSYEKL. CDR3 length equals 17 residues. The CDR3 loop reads CASSQEARTSGGNEQFF. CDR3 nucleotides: TGCGCCAGCAGCCAAGAAGCTAGGACTAGCGGGGGGAATGAGCAGTTCTTC.

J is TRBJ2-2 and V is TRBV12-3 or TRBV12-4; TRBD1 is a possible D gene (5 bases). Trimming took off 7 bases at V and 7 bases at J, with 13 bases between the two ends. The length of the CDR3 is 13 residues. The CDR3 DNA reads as TGTGCCAGCACCAGGGCTCCTGGCGGGGAGCTGTTTTTT. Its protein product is CASTRAPGGELFF.